The sequence of this T cell receptor (beta chain) was determined in a study of T cell clonality in common variable immunodeficiency. General study points: Common variable immunodeficiency TCR beta sequences reportedly had fewer deletions and N-nucleotide insertions. Repertoire-complication correlations in CVID were limited by patient heterogeneity.

CDR1 is MNHNS, CDR2 SASEGT, per germline. CDR3 length: 13 amino acids. V was cut by 4 bases and J by 6 bases, with 9 bases left in between. Sequencing input was equivalent genomic DNA from CVID and controls. Repertoires were generated with immunoSEQ multiplex PCR, while TCRdb's copy carries only in-frame clones and drops some. The sample gives about 9,200 clones, none seen only once, and the top ten clones hold about 4.5%. Ten or more counts support this clone. Its specificity is unknown. The read ends 3 residues shy of where the CDR3 ends; the end is completed using the germline J gene. Source material: peripheral blood mononuclear cells. The receptor was isolated from a human donor with common variable immunodeficiency. V is TRBV6-1 and J is TRBJ1-4, with D possibly being TRBD1 (5 bases). Here the CDR3 reads CASSGQLDEKLFF. CDR3 bases read: TGTGCCAGCAGTGGACAGCTAGATGAAAAA.